Described below is a single T cell receptor beta chain sequence and its context. This clone was recorded once. The antigen it recognizes is unknown. No base qualities exist here, and no much larger clone lies one base off it. The CDR3 regions of human TCRbeta chains were analyzed by immunosequencing. The paper's processing steps were these. TCRs in the repertoires were matched against a reference library of SARS-CoV-2-specific TCRs that had been generated with the MIRA antigen-specificity platform. Breadth meant the fraction of unique TCRs that were SARS-CoV-2-associated, whereas depth meant the fraction of total T cells that were SARS-CoV-2-associated. Each spike-specific TCR was assigned to its reactive spike region and to a CD4 or CD8 class using the MIRA data. Log10-transformed breadth and depth values were compared by one-way ANOVA with Sidak's multiple comparisons tests. TCRdb provides this immuneACCESS table in a form limited to in-frame rearrangements. Some clones are lacking; in checked studies, under half of them reflect an unresolved V gene, and why the rest are absent is not known. The V and J calls and clone size were taken over from that table, and D and trimming were inferred from the DNA. For this sample there are roughly 140,000 clones; approximately 94% appear just once. 5.1% of the sample is taken by the ten largest.

The data originate from a study of T cell responses to AZD1222 COVID-19 vaccine (TCRdb year 2021). In terms of the full investigation: AZD1222 recipients with second doses at about 4 weeks or about 12 weeks were pooled, because spike-specific TCR depth and breadth did not differ between schedules. A total of 240 or so trial participants underwent TCR sequencing, of whom about 210 had received two doses of AZD1222 and 26 had received two doses of the MenACWY control vaccine. Trial participants were enrolled by age into 18-55, 56-69 and 70-plus year subgroups, with about 150, 27 and 61 TCR-sequenced participants respectively.

The sample's time point, from its label and the paper: baseline before first vaccination. Samples from vaccinated people were obtained from the UK trials COV001 and COV002, which included a single-blind randomized controlled phase 2/3 trial of AZD1222 (ChAdOx1 nCoV-19) in healthy adults. Trial participant PBMC samples were collected at day 0 and day 28 after the second dose for TCRbeta chain sequencing. What the research found in general, with its limitations: Because no day 14 peak-response samples were available, the repertoires could be characterized only after the peak T cell response. The 56-69-year group was small, and its depth increase did not reach significance, likely because of low power. After two AZD1222 doses, both the breadth and the depth of spike-specific TCRs were significantly higher than at day 0 and than in MenACWY recipients. Conclusions about previously exposed vaccinees are limited, since just five or six AZD1222 recipients were seropositive for SARS-CoV-2 at baseline. Vaccine-associated CD4 TCRs spanned the whole spike protein, with dominant responses in regions 160-218 and 743-854. Most participants were white British and females outnumbered males, and the authors suggested that clonal diversity may have been underestimated. Reportedly, almost half of the unique spike-specific TCRs recognized epitopes lying outside the regions that are mutated in the B.1.351 and B.1.1.7 variants.

Per the germline V gene, ENHRY is the CDR1 and SYGVKD is the CDR2. V is pruned by 4 bases and J by 5 bases, leaving 5 bases of the junction without a gene match. From the cysteine up to the phenylalanine, the CDR3 has a length of 14 residues. The CDR3 DNA has 42 bases and is translated from base 1. Source: peripheral blood, taken on day 0 of AZD1222 vaccination. The chain uses TRBV10-3 and TRBJ1-1; 9 middle bases align to TRBD1. The sequence came from an adult in good health. The base sequence is TGTGCCATCAGTGGGGACAGGGCCCATACTGAAGCTTTCTTT. The resulting protein is CAISGDRAHTEAFF.